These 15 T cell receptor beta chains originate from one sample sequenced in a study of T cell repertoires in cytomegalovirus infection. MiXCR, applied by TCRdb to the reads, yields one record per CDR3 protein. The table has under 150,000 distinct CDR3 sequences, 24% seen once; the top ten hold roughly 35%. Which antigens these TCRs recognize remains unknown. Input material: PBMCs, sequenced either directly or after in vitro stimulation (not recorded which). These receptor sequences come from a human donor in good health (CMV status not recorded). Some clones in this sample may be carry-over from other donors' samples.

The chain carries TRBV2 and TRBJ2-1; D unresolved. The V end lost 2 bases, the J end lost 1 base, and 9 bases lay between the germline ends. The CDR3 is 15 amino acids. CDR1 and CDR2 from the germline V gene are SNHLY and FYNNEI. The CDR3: CASSEFWGSYNEQFF. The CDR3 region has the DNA TGTGCCAGCAGTGAATTCTGGGGTTCCTACAATGAGCAGTTCTTC.

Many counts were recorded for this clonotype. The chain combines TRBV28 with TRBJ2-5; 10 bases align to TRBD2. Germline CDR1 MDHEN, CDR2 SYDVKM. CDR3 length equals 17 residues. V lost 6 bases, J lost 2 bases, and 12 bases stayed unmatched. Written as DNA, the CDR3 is TGTGCCAGCAGACCCCCCTCTAGCGGGAGAGTTCAAGAGACCCAGTACTTC. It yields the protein CASRPPSSGRVQETQYF.

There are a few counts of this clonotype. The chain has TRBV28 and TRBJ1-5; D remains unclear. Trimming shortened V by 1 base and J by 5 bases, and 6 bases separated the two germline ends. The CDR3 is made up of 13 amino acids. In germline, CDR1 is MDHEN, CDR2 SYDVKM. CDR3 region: CASSLLGYQPQHF. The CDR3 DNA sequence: TGTGCCAGCAGTTTATTGGGTTATCAGCCCCAGCATTTT.

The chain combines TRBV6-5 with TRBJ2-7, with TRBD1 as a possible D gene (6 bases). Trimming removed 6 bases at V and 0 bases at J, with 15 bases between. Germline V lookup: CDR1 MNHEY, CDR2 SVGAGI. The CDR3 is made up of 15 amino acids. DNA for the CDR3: TGTGCCAGCAGAGCACAGGGATTCAGCTCCTACGAGCAGTACGTC. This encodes CASRAQGFSSYEQYV.

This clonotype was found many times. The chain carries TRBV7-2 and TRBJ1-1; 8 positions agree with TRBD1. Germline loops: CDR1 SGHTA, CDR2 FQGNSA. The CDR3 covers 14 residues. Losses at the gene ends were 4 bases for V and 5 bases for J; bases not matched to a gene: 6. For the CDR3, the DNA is TGTGCCAGCAGCTGGACAGGGATGGTAACTGAAGCTTTCTTT. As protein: CASSWTGMVTEAFF.

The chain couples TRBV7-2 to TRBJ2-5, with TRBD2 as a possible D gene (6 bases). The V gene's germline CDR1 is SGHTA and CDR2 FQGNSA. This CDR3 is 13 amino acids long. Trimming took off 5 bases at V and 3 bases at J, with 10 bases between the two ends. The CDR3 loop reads CASSRGLKETQYF. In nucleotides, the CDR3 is TGTGCCAGCAGCAGGGGACTTAAAGAGACCCAGTACTTC.

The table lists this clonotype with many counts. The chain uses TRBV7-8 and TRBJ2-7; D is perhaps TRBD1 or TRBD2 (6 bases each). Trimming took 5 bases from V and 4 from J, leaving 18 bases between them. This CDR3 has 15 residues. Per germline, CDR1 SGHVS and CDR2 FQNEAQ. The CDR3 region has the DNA TGTGCCAGCAGCCGGGGGACATCTCCAGGGTACGAGCAGTACGTC. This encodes CASSRGTSPGYEQYV.

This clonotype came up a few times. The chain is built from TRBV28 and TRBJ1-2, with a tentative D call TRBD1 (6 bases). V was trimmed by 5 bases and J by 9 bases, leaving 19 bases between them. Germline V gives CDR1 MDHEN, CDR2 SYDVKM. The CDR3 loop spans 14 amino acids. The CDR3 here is CASSVLETGLSYTF. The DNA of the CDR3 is TGTGCCAGCAGTGTACTAGAGACAGGTCTAAGCTACACCTTC.

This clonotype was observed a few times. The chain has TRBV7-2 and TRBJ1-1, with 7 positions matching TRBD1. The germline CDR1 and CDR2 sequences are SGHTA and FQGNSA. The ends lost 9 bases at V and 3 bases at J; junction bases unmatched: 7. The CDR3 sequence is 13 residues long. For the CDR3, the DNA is TGTGCCAGTTCTAGGACAGGCCACACTGAAGCTTTCTTT. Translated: CASSRTGHTEAFF.

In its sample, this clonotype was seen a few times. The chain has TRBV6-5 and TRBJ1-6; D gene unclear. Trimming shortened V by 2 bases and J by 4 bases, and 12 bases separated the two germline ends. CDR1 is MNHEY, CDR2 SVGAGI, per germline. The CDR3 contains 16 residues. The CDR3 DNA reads TGTGCCAGCAGTTACAGTAGGACGAGATATAATTCACCCCTCCACTTT. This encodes CASSYSRTRYNSPLHF.

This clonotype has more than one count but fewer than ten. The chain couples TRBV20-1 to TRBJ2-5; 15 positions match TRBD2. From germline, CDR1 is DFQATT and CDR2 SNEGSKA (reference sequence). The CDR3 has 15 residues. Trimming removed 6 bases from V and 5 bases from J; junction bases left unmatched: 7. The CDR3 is CSAGLAGGLSETQYF. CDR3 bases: TGCAGTGCCGGACTAGCGGGAGGGCTAAGCGAGACCCAGTACTTC.

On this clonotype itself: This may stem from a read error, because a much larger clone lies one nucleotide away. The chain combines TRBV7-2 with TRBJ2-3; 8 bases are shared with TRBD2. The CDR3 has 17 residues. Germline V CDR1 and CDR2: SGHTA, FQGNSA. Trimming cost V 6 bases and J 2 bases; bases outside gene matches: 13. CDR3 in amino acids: CASRSKGPGLDTDTQYF. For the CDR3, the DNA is TGTGCCAGCAGGTCTAAGGGACCGGGACTAGACACAGATACGCAGTATTTT.

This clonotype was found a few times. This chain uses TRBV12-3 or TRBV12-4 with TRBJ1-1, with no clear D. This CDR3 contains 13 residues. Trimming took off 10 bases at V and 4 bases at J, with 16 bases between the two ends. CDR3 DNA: TGTGCCATCTCCCGCTTTGAGGGCACTGAAGCTTTCTTT. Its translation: CAISRFEGTEAFF.

Here the CDR3 reads CSAPEAGQGPGELFF. The CDR3 region has the DNA TGCAGTGCTCCAGAGGCGGGGCAGGGACCTGGGGAGCTGTTTTTT. The chain uses TRBV20-1 and TRBJ2-2, with D possibly matching TRBD2 (6 bases). The CDR3 is made up of 15 amino acids. Trimming pared 5 bases from V and 8 bases from J, leaving 21 bases between. Germline V CDR1 and CDR2: DFQATT, SNEGSKA (reference sequence).

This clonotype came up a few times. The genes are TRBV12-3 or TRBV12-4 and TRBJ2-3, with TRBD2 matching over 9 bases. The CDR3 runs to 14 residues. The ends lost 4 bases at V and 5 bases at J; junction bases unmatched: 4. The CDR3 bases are TGTGCCAGCAGTTCGCGGGAGGGCTTAGATACGCAGTATTTT. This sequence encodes CASSSREGLDTQYF.